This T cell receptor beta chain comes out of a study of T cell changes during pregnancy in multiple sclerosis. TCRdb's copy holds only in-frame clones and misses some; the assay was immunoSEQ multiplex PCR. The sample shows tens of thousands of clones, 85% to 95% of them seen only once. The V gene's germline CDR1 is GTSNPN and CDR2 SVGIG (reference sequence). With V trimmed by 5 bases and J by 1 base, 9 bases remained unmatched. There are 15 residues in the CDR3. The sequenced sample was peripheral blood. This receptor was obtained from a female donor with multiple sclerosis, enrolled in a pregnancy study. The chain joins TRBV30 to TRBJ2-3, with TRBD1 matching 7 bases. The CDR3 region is CAWAPRGSGTDTQYF. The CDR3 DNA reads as TGTGCCTGGGCCCCCAGGGGGAGTGGCACAGATACGCAGTATTTT.